A single sample gave rise to the 25 T cell receptor beta chains below, sequenced in a study of T cells after yellow fever vaccination. TCRdb processed the 5' RACE reads anew with MiXCR; each CDR3 protein has one entry. The sample lists 600,000 to 750,000 distinct CDR3 sequences; 10% to 15% were seen once. The sequencing here drew on PBMCs, taken on the day of the yellow fever booster vaccination. These receptors originate from a young man who received the YFV17D yellow fever vaccine.

This clonotype showed up just a few times. The chain uses TRBV18 and TRBJ1-6, with a weak D call TRBD1 (6 bases). The CDR3 is 15 residues long. Deletions cut 3 bases from V and 10 bases from J, with 16 bases between. Per the germline V gene, CDR1 is KGHSH and CDR2 is LQKENI. The CDR3 here is CASSPFQGPSSPLHF. CDR3 coding DNA: TGTGCCAGCTCACCCTTTCAGGGGCCTTCGTCACCCCTCCACTTT.

The sample holds many counts of this clonotype. The chain has TRBV12-3 or TRBV12-4 and TRBJ2-3; tentative D call: TRBD1 (6 bases). Trimming took 1 base from V and 2 from J, leaving 7 bases between them. The length of the CDR3 is 14 residues. CDR3 coding DNA: TGTGCCAGCAGTTTAGGGACAGTCACAGATACGCAGTATTTT. Translating gives CASSLGTVTDTQYF.

This clonotype showed up just a few times. The J gene is TRBJ2-5, the V gene TRBV7-9; TRBD2 aligns across 7 bases. V lost 3 bases, J lost 4 bases, and 5 bases stayed unmatched. There are 14 residues in the CDR3. Germline CDR1 reads SEHNR; CDR2 reads FQNEAQ (reference sequence). CDR3 sequence reads: CASSFTSVIETQYF. CDR3 nucleotide sequence: TGTGCCAGCAGCTTCACTAGCGTTATAGAGACCCAGTACTTC.

The genes are TRBV19 and TRBJ2-7, with a possible D match to TRBD1 (6 bases). CDR1 and CDR2 from the germline V gene are LNHDA and SQIVND (reference sequence). Trimming removed 3 bases at V and 3 bases at J, with 15 bases between. This CDR3 has 15 residues. The CDR3 is CASSISAGEHYEQYF. In DNA, the CDR3 is TGTGCCAGTAGTATCTCGGCAGGGGAGCACTACGAGCAGTACTTC.

This clonotype was picked up a small number of times. The V gene is TRBV5-1, the J gene TRBJ1-1; D unresolved. The CDR3 is made up of 13 amino acids. Trimming took 3 bases from V and 3 from J, leaving 9 bases between them. CDR1 SGHRS and CDR2 YFSETQ come from the germline V gene. The CDR3 nucleotides are TGCGCCAGCAGCTCCTTAGCATACACTGAAGCTTTCTTT. Its protein is CASSSLAYTEAFF.

The chain links TRBV6-1 to TRBJ2-5; D remains unclear. V lost 7 bases and J lost 5, with 20 bases in between. Germline lookup yields CDR1 MNHNS and CDR2 SASEGT. CDR3 length equals 15 residues. CDR3 DNA sequence: TGTGCCAGCACAAACGGGCTGAGGCCCCGGGAGACCCAGTACTTC. This sequence encodes CASTNGLRPRETQYF.

This sequence joins TRBV5-1 and TRBJ2-5, with D possibly matching TRBD2 (6 bases). The CDR3 spans 18 residues. Germline V gene lookup returns CDR1 SGHRS and CDR2 YFSETQ. Trimming stripped 2 bases from V and 2 bases from J, with 22 bases between. As DNA, the CDR3 is TGCGCCAGCAGCTTTGGCTTCGTGCCCTTGGAGGGGCAAGAGACCCAGTACTTC. It yields the protein CASSFGFVPLEGQETQYF. The variable domain in full, completed from reference TRBV5-1 and TRBJ2-5, reads KAGVTQTPRYLIKTRGQQVTLSCSPISGHRSVSWYQQTPGQGLQFLFEYFSETQRNKGNFPGRFSGRQFSNSRSEMNVSTLELGDSALYLCASSFGFVPLEGQETQYFGPGTRLLVL.

This clonotype has ten or more counts. The rearrangement joins TRBV12-3 or TRBV12-4 to TRBJ2-5, with D possibly TRBD2 on 7 matching bases. The CDR3 runs 14 residues. Between the trimmed V and J ends, which lost 4 bases and 5 bases, there was a span of 14 bases. The CDR3 spells CASSWRERGETQYF. The CDR3 nucleotides read TGTGCCAGCAGTTGGCGGGAGAGGGGGGAGACCCAGTACTTC.

A few counts support this clonotype. The V gene is TRBV20-1, the J gene TRBJ2-6, with D tentatively TRBD2 (5 bases). From germline, CDR1 is DFQATT and CDR2 SNEGSKA (reference sequence). Deletions cut 6 bases from V and 0 bases from J, with 12 bases between. The CDR3 length is 15 residues. The CDR3 nucleotides read TGCAGTGCCCCTAATGCGGGCTCTGGGGCCAACGTCCTGACTTTC. It translates to CSAPNAGSGANVLTF.

The CDR3 nucleotides are TGCGCCAGCAGCCCCGCGGGACTAGCGGGTTCCAATGAGCAGTTCTTC. Its translation: CASSPAGLAGSNEQFF. The rearrangement links TRBV4-3 to TRBJ2-1, with TRBD2 identical over 12 bases. This CDR3 has 16 amino acids. Germline-derived CDR1 and CDR2 are LGHNA and YSLEER. With 4 bases clipped from V and 6 bases from J, the junction kept 7 bases outside the gene matches.

This clonotype was found a few times. The chain combines TRBV5-1 with TRBJ1-4, with 9 bases identical to TRBD1. Germline CDR1 is SGHRS and CDR2 is YFSETQ. The CDR3 spans 14 residues. The V and J ends lost 5 bases and 4 bases, in that order; junction bases with no gene match: 3. The CDR3 loop is CASRGTGNNEKLFF. The CDR3 DNA follows: TGCGCCAGCAGGGGGACAGGGAATAATGAAAAACTGTTTTTT.

This clonotype was detected a few times. The chain employs TRBV18 and TRBJ2-5, with 8 positions matching TRBD1. The length of the CDR3 is 13 residues. Germline V gene data show CDR1 as KGHSH and CDR2 as LQKENI. Trimming cost V 11 bases and J 2 bases; bases outside gene matches: 7. The chain's CDR3 is CAAVRDRQETQYF. CDR3 coding DNA: TGTGCCGCGGTCCGGGACAGGCAAGAGACCCAGTACTTC.

The chain links TRBV20-1 to TRBJ2-1, with 13 positions matching TRBD2. Germline CDR1 reads DFQATT; CDR2 reads SNEGSKA (reference sequence). The CDR3 has 16 amino acids. V trimming: 3 bases; J trimming: 7 bases; junction bases outside the gene matches: 9. The CDR3: CSASRTSGRAGNEQFF. Here the CDR3 DNA reads TGCAGTGCTAGCCGCACTAGCGGGAGGGCCGGGAATGAGCAGTTCTTC.

This clonotype was counted at least ten times. The rearrangement links TRBV29-1 to TRBJ2-1; 9 bases match TRBD2. Germline CDR1 reads SQVTM; CDR2 reads ANQGSEA. The CDR3 has 18 amino acids. After removal of 1 base from V and 0 bases from J, the junction contained 10 bases not matched to a gene. The CDR3 reads CSVEGETSGTSSYNEQFF. Written as DNA, the CDR3 is TGCAGCGTTGAAGGGGAGACTAGCGGTACTAGCTCCTACAATGAGCAGTTCTTC.

This chain joins TRBV7-2 and TRBJ2-2; the match to TRBD2 covers 7 bases. Germline CDR1 and CDR2: SGHTA and FQGNSA. V gave up 5 bases and J gave up 4 bases; unmatched junction bases: 7. CDR3 size: 15 residues. The CDR3 region is CASSSGTPSTGELFF. CDR3 nucleotide sequence: TGTGCCAGCAGCAGCGGGACCCCAAGCACCGGGGAGCTGTTTTTT. The entire variable domain, with the rest obtained from reference TRBV7-2 and TRBJ2-2, is as follows: GAGVSQSPSNKVTEKGKDVELRCDPISGHTALYWYRQSLGQGLEFLIYFQGNSAPDKSGLPSDRFSAERTGGSVSTLTIQRTQQEDSAVYLCASSSGTPSTGELFFGEGSRLTVL.

J is TRBJ2-5 and V is TRBV20-1, with TRBD2 identical over 7 bases. V shed 2 bases and J 2 bases; nucleotides not matched to a gene: 5. From germline, CDR1 is DFQATT and CDR2 SNEGSKA (reference sequence). This CDR3 comprises 14 residues. CDR3 sequence: CSARRSGKQETQYF. CDR3 sequence (DNA): TGCAGTGCTAGAAGGAGCGGGAAACAAGAGACCCAGTACTTC.

The rearrangement uses TRBV20-1 and TRBJ2-3, with 9 nucleotides matching TRBD2. CDR1 is DFQATT, CDR2 SNEGSKA, per germline (reference sequence). The J segment lost 4 bases and the V segment lost 3 bases, leaving 17 bases of the junction unmatched. The CDR3 has 18 amino acids. This chain's CDR3 is CSASPWGREGRNSDTQYF. CDR3 DNA sequence: TGCAGTGCTAGCCCCTGGGGGCGGGAGGGCCGGAATTCAGATACGCAGTATTTT.

This clonotype was detected many times. CDR3 DNA sequence: TGTGCCAGCACCGCCGGACCGTACAATGAGCAGTTCTTC. It encodes CASTAGPYNEQFF. V gene TRBV7-9 combines with J gene TRBJ2-1; D unclear. The V end was cut by 7 bases, the J end by 4 bases, with 11 bases between. Germline V gives CDR1 SEHNR, CDR2 FQNEAQ (reference sequence). There are 13 residues in the CDR3.

V gene TRBV20-1 combines with J gene TRBJ2-1; 10 bases fit TRBD2. The germline gives CDR1 DFQATT, CDR2 SNEGSKA (reference sequence). The CDR3 covers 14 residues. J was trimmed by 7 bases and V by 6 bases; bases with no gene match: 9. CDR3 nucleotides: TGCAGTGCCCCTCCGGTAGCGGGAGGTAATGAGCAGTTCTTC. Translating gives CSAPPVAGGNEQFF.

This clonotype was counted only a few times. The chain joins TRBV7-2 to TRBJ2-1, with D unresolved. Trimming removed 2 bases at V and 0 bases at J, with 11 bases between. This CDR3 comprises 16 residues. Per germline, CDR1 SGHTA and CDR2 FQGNSA. The CDR3 DNA sequence: TGTGCCAGCAGCTTATCCGGCGCCACCTCCTACAATGAGCAGTTCTTC. Protein: CASSLSGATSYNEQFF.

The V gene is TRBV27, the J gene TRBJ2-7, with unresolved D. V lost 1 base and J 0 bases, leaving 7 bases between the germline ends. The CDR3 contains 14 residues. CDR1 and CDR2 from the germline V gene are MNHEY and SMNVEV (reference sequence). The DNA of the CDR3 is TGTGCCAGCAGTTTATGGAAGGACTCCTACGAGCAGTACTTC. As protein: CASSLWKDSYEQYF.

The chain links TRBV7-8 to TRBJ2-6, with D unresolved. This CDR3 region has 15 residues. Per germline, CDR1 SGHVS and CDR2 FQNEAQ. With 5 bases removed from V and 4 bases from J, the gap between germline ends came to 12 bases. The DNA of the CDR3 is TGTGCCAGCAGCGCCGCGGTTCCCGGGGCCAACGTCCTGACTTTC. Its protein is CASSAAVPGANVLTF.

V and J are TRBV29-1 and TRBJ2-6; D is possibly TRBD2 (5 bases). The germline V and J ends were trimmed by 7 bases and 1 base, with 17 bases remaining between them. The CDR3 spans 16 residues. Per germline, CDR1 SQVTM and CDR2 ANQGSEA. In DNA form, the CDR3 reads TGCAGCGCGTGGGTGACTGGGAGTTCTGGGGCCAACGTCCTGACTTTC. It specifies CSAWVTGSSGANVLTF.

The chain recombines TRBV20-1 with TRBJ1-1; D not certain. V lost 6 bases and J lost 0, with 14 bases in between. CDR1 DFQATT and CDR2 SNEGSKA come from the germline V gene (reference sequence). The CDR3 spans 14 residues. The CDR3 DNA sequence: TGCAGTGCCGCATTAAGCTCTTTGAACACTGAAGCTTTCTTT. As protein: CSAALSSLNTEAFF.

V is TRBV19 and J is TRBJ2-7, with D unclear. The V gene lost 7 bases and the J gene lost 4 bases, with 14 bases spanning the gap. This CDR3 region has 13 residues. Germline loops: CDR1 LNHDA, CDR2 SQIVND (reference sequence). CDR3 protein: CASIYGRQYEQYF. The CDR3 nucleotides read TGTGCCAGTATTTATGGAAGGCAATACGAGCAGTACTTC.